The 9 T cell receptor beta chains below come from one sample, sequenced in a study of T-cell reconstitution after alpha-beta-depleted transplantation in children. The TCRbeta library incorporated unique molecular identifiers. TCRdb re-called the PCR reads with MiXCR, one entry per CDR3 protein. The data show 500,000 to 600,000 distinct CDR3 sequences, about 30% seen once. This specimen consisted of PBMCs from the stem cell graft donor, obtained from the stem cell graft. All receptors come from a human donor who donated a stem cell graft to a child with aplastic anemia.

The V gene is TRBV5-1, the J gene TRBJ2-3; TRBD1 is a possible D gene (5 bases). This CDR3 is 15 amino acids long. Trimming took off 0 bases at V and 0 bases at J, with 8 bases between the two ends. Germline V CDR1 and CDR2: SGHRS, YFSETQ. The CDR3 sequence is CASSLVGASTDTQYF. The DNA of the CDR3 is TGCGCCAGCAGCTTGGTAGGGGCAAGCACAGATACGCAGTATTTT.

The chain carries TRBV5-1 and TRBJ1-2; D is perhaps TRBD1 (6 bases). Germline CDR1 and CDR2: SGHRS and YFSETQ. The CDR3 has 16 amino acids. V dropped 4 bases and J dropped 0 bases, with 16 bases sitting between them. The CDR3 DNA is TGCGCCAGCAGCAGGGAGCTACAGGGACCTAACTATGGCTACACCTTC. This codes for CASSRELQGPNYGYTF.

The chain joins TRBV5-4 to TRBJ1-4; tentative D call: TRBD1 (6 bases). This CDR3 has 15 residues. Germline V gene lookup returns CDR1 SGHNT and CDR2 YYREEE (reference sequence). V lost 0 bases and J lost 6, with 12 bases in between. The CDR3 spells CASSLAGVGHEKLFF. The CDR3 DNA reads TGTGCCAGCAGCTTGGCAGGGGTGGGTCATGAAAAACTGTTTTTT.

The CDR3, as DNA: TGTGCCAGCAGCCCGGACTGGCGGAATGGCTACACCTTC. Its translation: CASSPDWRNGYTF. The rearrangement links TRBV7-2 to TRBJ1-2; D is unclear. The CDR3 has 13 residues. Trimming left V 5 bases short and J 6 bases short, with 13 bases between. Germline values: CDR1 SGHTA, CDR2 FQGNSA.

The genes are TRBV6-2 or TRBV6-3 and TRBJ2-1; D not resolved. Germline V gene sequence: CDR1 MNHEY, CDR2 SVGEGT. V was shortened by 4 bases and J by 2 bases, with 9 bases between the two germline ends. There are 14 residues in the CDR3. CDR3 protein: CASSWVSTYNEQFF. The CDR3 region has the DNA TGTGCCAGCAGTTGGGTAAGCACCTACAATGAGCAGTTCTTC.

This clonotype was recorded a few times. The chain links TRBV24-1 to TRBJ2-5, with unresolved D. CDR3 length: 11 amino acids. The germline gives CDR1 KGHDR, CDR2 SFDVKD. V was shortened by 3 bases and J by 5 bases, with 3 bases between the two germline ends. The CDR3, as DNA: TGTGCCACCAGTGATCTGGAGACCCAGTACTTC. As protein: CATSDLETQYF.

The chain joins TRBV7-8 to TRBJ1-5, with a possible D match to TRBD1 (5 bases). V lost 1 base and J lost 2, with 12 bases in between. CDR3 length: 16 residues. Germline loops: CDR1 SGHVS, CDR2 FQNEAQ. DNA of the CDR3: TGTGCCAGCAGCTTAGGCCAACCGGGGGGCAATCAGCCCCAGCATTTT. Translating gives CASSLGQPGGNQPQHF.

This clonotype was counted between two and nine times. Here the CDR3 DNA reads TGCAGCGTTTTCAGGGTGCAGGGCTACACCTTC. Encoded protein: CSVFRVQGYTF. The rearrangement uses TRBV29-1 and TRBJ1-2; weak D call: TRBD1 (5 bases). V lost 5 bases and J 8 bases, leaving 12 bases between the germline ends. Looked up from germline, CDR1 is SQVTM and CDR2 is ANQGSEA. CDR3 length: 11 amino acids.

V gene TRBV6-1 combines with J gene TRBJ2-7, with 12 bases fitting TRBD2. This CDR3 has 15 amino acids. CDR1 and CDR2 (germline): MNHNS, SASEGT. J gave up 4 bases and V 7 bases, and 8 bases lay outside the gene matches. CDR3 region: CASTTTSGSWYEQYF. As DNA, the CDR3 is TGTGCCAGCACTACGACTAGCGGGAGTTGGTACGAGCAGTACTTC.